One and the same sample provided the 27 T cell receptor beta chains below, sequenced in a study of T cell changes during pregnancy in multiple sclerosis. Assay used: immunoSEQ multiplex PCR; TCRdb lists only in-frame clones, some missing. The sample records about 44,000 clones, around nine tenths being singletons. The sequences come from CD4+ T cells from peripheral blood mononuclear cells, collected before pregnancy. These receptors came from a female donor with multiple sclerosis, enrolled in a pregnancy study.

The chain recombines TRBV19 with TRBJ2-2, with D perhaps TRBD1 (5 bases). The CDR3 covers 17 residues. Germline CDR1 and CDR2: LNHDA and SQIVND (reference sequence). The V end was cut by 5 bases, the J end by 6 bases, with 22 bases between. CDR3: CASSSSNRFLKAGELFF. DNA for the CDR3: TGTGCCAGTAGTTCCAGCAACAGGTTTTTAAAGGCCGGGGAGCTGTTTTTT.

The chain uses TRBV4-2 and TRBJ1-5, with TRBD1 matching over 9 bases. Germline V gives CDR1 LGHNA, CDR2 YNFKEQ. The J segment lost 6 bases and the V segment lost 1 base, leaving 7 bases of the junction unmatched. The CDR3 contains 16 residues. CDR3 in amino acids: CASSQGDREESQPQHF. In nucleotides, the CDR3 is TGTGCCAGCAGCCAAGGGGACAGGGAAGAGAGTCAGCCCCAGCATTTT.

The V gene is TRBV20-1, the J gene TRBJ2-5, with a tentative D call TRBD2 (6 bases). Germline CDR1 is DFQATT and CDR2 is SNEGSKA (reference sequence). This CDR3 contains 11 residues. The V end lost 7 bases, the J end lost 2 bases, and 8 bases lay between the germline ends. The CDR3: CSVGLQETQYF. The CDR3, as DNA: TGCAGTGTGGGACTGCAAGAGACCCAGTACTTC.

This clone was counted once. V gene TRBV6-5 combines with J gene TRBJ2-1; 8 nucleotides match TRBD2. Per germline, CDR1 MNHEY and CDR2 SVGAGI. CDR3 size: 13 residues. J lost 6 bases, V lost 4 bases, and 2 bases had no gene match. CDR3 loop: CASSSGLANEQFF. CDR3 nucleotides: TGTGCCAGCAGTTCCGGACTAGCCAATGAGCAGTTCTTC.

The chain is built from TRBV6-5 and TRBJ2-5, with 7 positions matching TRBD2. The CDR3 has 14 amino acids. Germline V gene lookup returns CDR1 MNHEY and CDR2 SVGAGI. V lost 2 bases and J lost 5; bases outside the gene matches: 5. CDR3: CASSYDVGGETQYF. The CDR3 nucleotides are TGTGCCAGCAGTTACGACGTGGGGGGGGAGACCCAGTACTTC.

This chain connects TRBV14 to TRBJ2-5; D possibly corresponds to TRBD2 (6 bases). The CDR3 extends over 14 amino acids. V shed 4 bases and J shed 1 base, with 10 bases lying between them. CDR1 and CDR2 from the germline V gene are SGHDN and FVKESK. The CDR3 coding sequence is TGTGCCAGCAGCCGGGGGGAACTCCAAGAGACCCAGTACTTC. Its protein product is CASSRGELQETQYF.

The rearrangement uses TRBV30 and TRBJ2-1; no clear D. This CDR3 region has 14 residues. Germline V gene sequence: CDR1 GTSNPN, CDR2 SVGIG (reference sequence). V was pared by 3 bases and J by 0 bases, with 9 bases between. The CDR3 region is CAWRDFSSYNEQFF. CDR3 DNA sequence: TGTGCCTGGAGAGATTTTAGCTCCTACAATGAGCAGTTCTTC. Complete variable domain (other parts from reference TRBV30 and TRBJ2-1): SQTIHQWPATLVQPVGSPLSLECTVEGTSNPNLYWYRQAAGRGLQLLFYSVGIGQISSEVPQNLSASRPQDRQFILSSKKLLLSDSGFYLCAWRDFSSYNEQFFGPGTRLTVL.

V usage is TRBV28 and J usage is TRBJ2-7, with TRBD2 identical over 8 bases. The CDR3 has 14 amino acids. Germline CDR1 reads MDHEN; CDR2 reads SYDVKM. The junction had 9 bases not matched to a gene; V was cut back by 6 bases and J by 5 bases. In DNA form, the CDR3 reads TGTGCCAGCAGCACCACTAGCGGCCCCCACGAGCAGTACTTC. Its protein product is CASSTTSGPHEQYF.

The V call is TRBV4-1, the J call TRBJ1-2, with 7 bases lining up with TRBD1. Germline assignment: CDR1 MGHRA and CDR2 YSYEKL. J was trimmed by 3 bases and V by 4 bases; bases with no gene match: 8. This CDR3 has 15 residues. Here the CDR3 DNA reads TGCGCCAGCAGCCCGGCCATGGGACAGCACTATGGCTACACCTTC. It is translated as CASSPAMGQHYGYTF.

This chain links TRBV6-1 with TRBJ1-3; D is unclear. CDR3 length equals 12 residues. CDR1 and CDR2 from the germline V gene are MNHNS and SASEGT. Trimming cost V 2 bases and J 4 bases, with 3 bases left between them. The CDR3 nucleotides read TGTGCCAGCAGTGAACCAGGAAACACCATATATTTT. As protein: CASSEPGNTIYF.

The chain is built from TRBV5-4 and TRBJ2-1, with 8 bases matching TRBD2. In germline, CDR1 is SGHNT, CDR2 YYREEE (reference sequence). This CDR3 comprises 15 residues. V lost 4 bases, J lost 7 bases, and 10 bases stayed unmatched. The DNA for the CDR3 is TGTGCCAGCAGCGCGCCGGGGGGGGCCGGGAATGAGCAGTTCTTC. This codes for CASSAPGGAGNEQFF.

V and J are TRBV6-5 and TRBJ1-2, with a tentative D call TRBD1 (6 bases). The V and J ends lost 0 bases and 6 bases respectively, with 14 bases between them. Germline loops: CDR1 MNHEY, CDR2 SVGAGI. The CDR3 sequence is 15 residues long. The CDR3 bases are TGTGCCAGCAGTTACTCGATATCCACAGGGAATGGCTACACCTTC. Residues: CASSYSISTGNGYTF.

This sequence joins TRBV5-1 and TRBJ1-3; D possibly corresponds to TRBD1 (6 bases). Germline-derived CDR1 and CDR2 are SGHRS and YFSETQ. CDR3 length: 15 amino acids. With 1 base removed from V and 2 bases from J, the gap between germline ends came to 10 bases. The CDR3 protein is CASSLYGQPGNTIYF. CDR3 sequence (DNA): TGCGCCAGCAGCTTGTATGGACAGCCTGGAAACACCATATATTTT.

The rearrangement joins TRBV29-1 to TRBJ2-3; perhaps TRBD1 as D (6 bases). The CDR3 consists of 14 residues. CDR1 SQVTM and CDR2 ANQGSEA come from the germline V gene. The ends were cut back, 4 bases at V and 1 base at J, with 12 bases in the middle. The CDR3 sequence is CSVVQGWGTDTQYF. CDR3 nucleotide sequence: TGCAGCGTTGTACAGGGCTGGGGCACAGATACGCAGTATTTT.

This chain connects TRBV28 to TRBJ1-1; possible D gene TRBD1, 6 bases. Germline loops: CDR1 MDHEN, CDR2 SYDVKM. This CDR3 has 14 amino acids. V lost 6 bases and J 5 bases, leaving 16 bases between the germline ends. The CDR3 sequence is CASSWAGEGTEAFF. CDR3 coding DNA: TGTGCCAGCAGCTGGGCAGGGGAAGGAACTGAAGCTTTCTTT.

The rearrangement links TRBV4-1 to TRBJ2-5, with TRBD2 identical over 11 bases. This CDR3 has 15 amino acids. Germline-derived CDR1 and CDR2 are MGHRA and YSYEKL. V gave up 4 bases and J gave up 0 bases; unmatched junction bases: 1. CDR3 residues: CASSLLAGDQETQYF. The CDR3 region has the DNA TGCGCCAGCAGCCTACTAGCGGGGGACCAAGAGACCCAGTACTTC.

The V gene is TRBV4-1, the J gene TRBJ1-5; 8 bases match TRBD1. J was trimmed by 7 bases and V by 0 bases; bases with no gene match: 5. Germline loops: CDR1 MGHRA, CDR2 YSYEKL. There are 15 residues in the CDR3. CDR3 loop: CASSQEPGGEQPQHF. In DNA form, the CDR3 reads TGCGCCAGCAGCCAAGAGCCAGGGGGCGAGCAGCCCCAGCATTTT.

The rearrangement links TRBV27 to TRBJ2-7, with a possible D match to TRBD2 (5 bases). The CDR3 runs to 13 residues. V gave up 5 bases and J gave up 1 base, with 9 bases separating them. Germline V gene sequence: CDR1 MNHEY, CDR2 SMNVEV (reference sequence). CDR3 bases: TGTGCCAGCAGTCCACGGGGTTCCTACGAGCAGTACTTC. This encodes CASSPRGSYEQYF.

The rearrangement uses TRBV15 and TRBJ2-5, with a weak D call TRBD1 (6 bases). The germline CDR1 and CDR2 sequences are LNHNV and YYDKDF (reference sequence). This CDR3 is built from 16 residues. Trimming shortened V by 4 bases and J by 3 bases, and 18 bases separated the two germline ends. CDR3: CATSTLGLGAEETQYF. CDR3 coding DNA: TGTGCCACCAGCACCCTAGGGCTGGGGGCGGAAGAGACCCAGTACTTC.

The J gene is TRBJ2-5, the V gene TRBV5-1, with a tentative D call TRBD1 (6 bases). The CDR3 has 15 amino acids. The germline CDR1 and CDR2 sequences are SGHRS and YFSETQ. The germline V and J ends were trimmed by 0 bases and 3 bases, with 12 bases remaining between them. The CDR3: CASSLAAGVEETQYF. The CDR3 DNA follows: TGCGCCAGCAGCTTGGCAGCAGGGGTCGAAGAGACCCAGTACTTC.

This chain joins TRBV2 and TRBJ1-2, with D unclear. The ends were cut back, 6 bases at V and 6 bases at J, with 8 bases in the middle. CDR1 is SNHLY and CDR2 is FYNNEI in the germline V gene. The length of the CDR3 is 11 residues. This CDR3 reads CASRREDGYTF. The CDR3 region has the DNA TGTGCCAGCAGAAGAGAAGATGGCTACACCTTC.

The chain couples TRBV11-3 to TRBJ2-2; tentative D call: TRBD1 (6 bases). Per the germline V gene, CDR1 is SGHNT and CDR2 is YENEEA. The CDR3 loop spans 18 amino acids. Trimming removed 2 bases from V and 1 base from J, with 17 bases in between. Here the CDR3 DNA reads TGTGCCAGCAGCTTATATCACTTGTCGACAGGGAACACCGGGGAGCTGTTTTTT. It encodes CASSLYHLSTGNTGELFF.

The chain is built from TRBV7-8 and TRBJ1-5; D is perhaps TRBD1 (5 bases). V lost 5 bases to trimming and J lost 6 bases, with 14 bases between them. The CDR3 runs to 14 residues. CDR1 and CDR2 (germline): SGHVS, FQNEAQ. Here the CDR3 reads CASSARGLLQPQHF. The CDR3 DNA sequence: TGTGCCAGCAGCGCGAGGGGACTGCTTCAGCCCCAGCATTTT.

The chain employs TRBV25-1 and TRBJ1-1, with 8 bases matching TRBD1. V dropped 2 bases and J dropped 3; count of bases not matched to a gene: 2. The CDR3 length is 14 residues. Germline loops: CDR1 MGHDK, CDR2 SYGVNS. The CDR3 nucleotides read TGTGCCAGCAGTGAAGACAGGGGTGACACTGAAGCTTTCTTT. Its protein product is CASSEDRGDTEAFF.

The rearrangement joins TRBV18 to TRBJ2-5, with 9 bases identical to TRBD1. Germline V gene sequence: CDR1 KGHSH, CDR2 LQKENI. Trimming removed 5 bases from V and 5 bases from J; junction bases left unmatched: 9. The CDR3 length is 15 residues. The CDR3: CASSSGTGPGETQYF. The CDR3 region has the DNA TGTGCCAGCTCATCTGGGACAGGGCCCGGGGAGACCCAGTACTTC.

V and J are TRBV14 and TRBJ1-1; a weak D match, TRBD1 (5 bases). The CDR3 loop spans 17 amino acids. Germline V gene lookup returns CDR1 SGHDN and CDR2 FVKESK. V lost 4 bases and J 0 bases, leaving 18 bases between the germline ends. The chain's CDR3 is CASSRKVGAGMNTEAFF. The DNA for the CDR3 is TGTGCCAGCAGCCGCAAAGTTGGGGCAGGTATGAACACTGAAGCTTTCTTT.

V usage is TRBV11-2 and J usage is TRBJ2-2, with 8 bases identical to TRBD1. This CDR3 is built from 15 residues. The V segment lost 5 bases and the J segment 1 base; nucleotides outside the gene matches: 3. In germline, CDR1 is SGHAT, CDR2 FQNNGV. CDR3 nucleotides: TGTGCCAGCAGCCGTGGACAGGGGAACACCGGGGAGCTGTTTTTT. Its protein product is CASSRGQGNTGELFF.